This T cell receptor (beta chain) comes out of a study of blood T cell repertoires in COVID-19. This clone has a handful of counts. Assay used: immunoSEQ multiplex PCR; TCRdb lists only in-frame clones, some missing. In the table there are about 210,000 clones, around 82% of which are singletons. CDR3 length: 15 residues. Germline lookup yields CDR1 GTSNPN and CDR2 SVGIG (reference sequence). Trimming removed 3 bases at V and 4 bases at J, with 18 bases between. Material: peripheral blood. The receptor's source is a woman in her seventies with acute or convalescent COVID-19. The chain combines TRBV30 with TRBJ2-5; TRBD2 is a possible D gene (6 bases). CDR3 DNA sequence: TGTGCCTGGAGCTTGGGCGGGGCAGTACCAGAGACCCAGTACTTC. Protein sequence: CAWSLGGAVPETQYF.